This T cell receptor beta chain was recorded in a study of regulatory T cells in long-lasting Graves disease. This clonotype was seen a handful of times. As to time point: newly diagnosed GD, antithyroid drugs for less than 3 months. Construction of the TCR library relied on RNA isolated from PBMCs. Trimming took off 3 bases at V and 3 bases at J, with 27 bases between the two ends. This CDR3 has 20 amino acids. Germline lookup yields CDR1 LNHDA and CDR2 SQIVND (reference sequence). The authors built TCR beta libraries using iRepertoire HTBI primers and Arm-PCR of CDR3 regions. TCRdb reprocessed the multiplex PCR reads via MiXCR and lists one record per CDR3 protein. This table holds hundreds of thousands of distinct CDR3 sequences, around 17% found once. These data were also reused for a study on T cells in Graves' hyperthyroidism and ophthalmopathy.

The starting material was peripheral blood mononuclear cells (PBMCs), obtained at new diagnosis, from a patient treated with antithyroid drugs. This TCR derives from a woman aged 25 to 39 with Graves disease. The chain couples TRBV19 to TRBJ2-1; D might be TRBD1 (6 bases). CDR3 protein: CASSIDGNGWDNPFYNEQFF. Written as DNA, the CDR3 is TGTGCCAGTAGTATTGATGGGAATGGGTGGGACAATCCCTTCTACAATGAGCAGTTCTTC.